This record covers a single TCR beta chain. The sample comes from a study of blood T cell repertoires in COVID-19. The CDR3 sequence is 14 residues long. The J segment lost 2 bases and the V segment lost 6 bases, leaving 6 bases of the junction unmatched. CDR1 is SGHDT and CDR2 is YYEEEE in the germline V gene. TCRdb keeps only in-frame clones here, not all; method: immunoSEQ multiplex PCR. The sample includes approximately 190,000 clones, roughly four fifths of them seen just once. The sequence was obtained from a woman in her thirties with acute or convalescent COVID-19. The specimen was peripheral blood. V usage is TRBV5-6 and J usage is TRBJ2-3, with 7 nucleotides matching TRBD1. Written as DNA, the CDR3 is TGTGCCAGCACCTGGACAGGCCCCACAGATACGCAGTATTTT. Its translation is CASTWTGPTDTQYF. Filled out from reference TRBV5-6 and TRBJ2-3, the complete variable domain reads DAGVTQSPTHLIKTRGQQVTLRCSPKSGHDTVSWYQQALGQGPQFIFQYYEEEERQRGNFPDRFSGHQFPNYSSELNVNALLLGDSALYLCASTWTGPTDTQYFGPGTRLTVL.